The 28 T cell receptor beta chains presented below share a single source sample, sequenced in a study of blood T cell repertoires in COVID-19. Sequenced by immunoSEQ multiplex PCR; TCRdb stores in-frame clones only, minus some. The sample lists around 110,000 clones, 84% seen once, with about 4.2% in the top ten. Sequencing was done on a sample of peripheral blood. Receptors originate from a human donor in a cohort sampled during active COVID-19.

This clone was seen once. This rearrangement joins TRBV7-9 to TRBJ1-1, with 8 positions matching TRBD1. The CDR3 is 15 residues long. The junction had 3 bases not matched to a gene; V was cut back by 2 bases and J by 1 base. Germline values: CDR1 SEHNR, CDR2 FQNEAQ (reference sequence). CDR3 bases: TGTGCCAGCAGCTTACAGGGGGCGGGGAACACTGAAGCTTTCTTT. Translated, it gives CASSLQGAGNTEAFF.

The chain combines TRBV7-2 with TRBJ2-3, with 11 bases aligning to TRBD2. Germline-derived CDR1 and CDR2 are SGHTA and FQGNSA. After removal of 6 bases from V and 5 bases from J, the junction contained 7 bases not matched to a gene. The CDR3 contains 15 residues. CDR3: CASSLLAGVRDTQYF. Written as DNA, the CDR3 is TGTGCCAGCAGTTTACTAGCGGGAGTGAGAGATACGCAGTATTTT.

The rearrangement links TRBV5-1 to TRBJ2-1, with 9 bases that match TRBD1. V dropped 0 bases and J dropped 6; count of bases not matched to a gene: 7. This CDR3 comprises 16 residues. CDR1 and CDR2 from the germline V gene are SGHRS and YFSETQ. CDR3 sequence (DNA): TGCGCCAGCAGCTTGGCCGGGACAGGGTCAGCCAATGAGCAGTTCTTC. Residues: CASSLAGTGSANEQFF.

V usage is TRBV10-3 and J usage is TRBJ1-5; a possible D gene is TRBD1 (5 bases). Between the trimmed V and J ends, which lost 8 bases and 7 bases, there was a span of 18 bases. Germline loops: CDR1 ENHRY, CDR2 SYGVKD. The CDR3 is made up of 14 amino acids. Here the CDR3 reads CAIGGTSEIQPQHF. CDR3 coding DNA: TGTGCCATCGGGGGGACCTCCGAAATCCAGCCCCAGCATTTT.

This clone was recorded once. CDR3 in amino acids: CARRRIDRGGPEAFF. The DNA of the CDR3 is TGTGCCAGGAGGAGGATAGACAGGGGAGGTCCTGAAGCTTTCTTT. This rearrangement joins TRBV2 to TRBJ1-1; 8 bases map to TRBD1. Per the germline V gene, CDR1 is SNHLY and CDR2 is FYNNEI. J gave up 6 bases and V 9 bases, and 15 bases lay outside the gene matches. The CDR3 loop spans 15 amino acids.

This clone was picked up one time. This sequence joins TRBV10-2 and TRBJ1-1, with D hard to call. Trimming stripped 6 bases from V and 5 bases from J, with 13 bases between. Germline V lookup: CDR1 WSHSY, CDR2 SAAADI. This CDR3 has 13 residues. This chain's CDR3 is CASRIGSGTEAFF. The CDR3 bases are TGCGCCAGCAGGATCGGAAGCGGAACTGAAGCTTTCTTT.

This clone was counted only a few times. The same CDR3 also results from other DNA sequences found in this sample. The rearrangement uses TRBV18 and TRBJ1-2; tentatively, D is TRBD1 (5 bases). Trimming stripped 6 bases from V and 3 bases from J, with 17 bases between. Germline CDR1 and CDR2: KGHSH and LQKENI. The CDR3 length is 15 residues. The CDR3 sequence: CASSPDGQGYYGYTF. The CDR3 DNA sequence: TGTGCCAGCTCGCCGGACGGTCAGGGTTACTATGGCTACACCTTC. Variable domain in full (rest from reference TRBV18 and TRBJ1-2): NAGVMQNPRHLVRRRGQEARLRCSPMKGHSHVYWYRQLPEEGLKFMVYLQKENIIDESGMPKERFSAEFPKEGPSILRIQQVVRGDSAAYFCASSPDGQGYYGYTFGSGTRLTVV.

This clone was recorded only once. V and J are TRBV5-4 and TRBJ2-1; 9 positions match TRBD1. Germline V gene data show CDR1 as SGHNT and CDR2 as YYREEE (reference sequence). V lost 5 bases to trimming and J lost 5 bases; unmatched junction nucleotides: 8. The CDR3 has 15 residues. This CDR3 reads CASSPSGQGNNEQFF. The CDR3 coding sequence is TGTGCCAGCAGTCCGTCAGGACAGGGGAACAATGAGCAGTTCTTC.

The chain's CDR3 is CASNNLAGAGGELFF. CDR3 in DNA: TGTGCCAGCAATAATCTAGCGGGAGCTGGCGGGGAGCTGTTTTTT. This chain connects TRBV2 to TRBJ2-2; 10 bases align to TRBD2. The CDR3 is made up of 15 amino acids. Germline trimming cut 7 bases from V and 7 bases from J; bases unmatched to any gene: 9. The germline V gene has CDR1 SNHLY and CDR2 FYNNEI.

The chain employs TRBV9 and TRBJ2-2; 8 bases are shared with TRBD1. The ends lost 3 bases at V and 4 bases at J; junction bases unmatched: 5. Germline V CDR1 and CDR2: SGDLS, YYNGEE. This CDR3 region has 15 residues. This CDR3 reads CASSARTGFTGELFF. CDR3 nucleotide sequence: TGTGCCAGCAGCGCCCGGACAGGGTTCACCGGGGAGCTGTTTTTT.

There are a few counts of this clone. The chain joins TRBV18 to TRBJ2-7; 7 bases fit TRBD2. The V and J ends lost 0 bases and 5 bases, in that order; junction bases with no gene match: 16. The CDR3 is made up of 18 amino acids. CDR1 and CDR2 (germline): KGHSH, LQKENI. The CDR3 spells CASSPPRIVRGTKDEQYV. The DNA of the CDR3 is TGTGCCAGCTCACCACCCCGAATCGTACGCGGGACTAAGGACGAGCAGTACGTC.

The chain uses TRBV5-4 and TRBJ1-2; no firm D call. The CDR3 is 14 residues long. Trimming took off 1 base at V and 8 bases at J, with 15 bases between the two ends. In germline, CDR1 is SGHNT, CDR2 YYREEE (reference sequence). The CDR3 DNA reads TGTGCCAGCAGCTTGTCATCGGCGGGTCGCGGCTACACCTTC. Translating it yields CASSLSSAGRGYTF.

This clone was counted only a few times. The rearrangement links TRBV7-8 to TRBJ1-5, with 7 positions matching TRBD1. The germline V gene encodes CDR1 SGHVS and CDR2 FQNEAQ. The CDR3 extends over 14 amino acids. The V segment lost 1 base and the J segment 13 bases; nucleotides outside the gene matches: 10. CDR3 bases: TGTGCCAGCAGCTTAGTGGGGACAGAGACCCGTCAGCATTTT. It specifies CASSLVGTETRQHF.

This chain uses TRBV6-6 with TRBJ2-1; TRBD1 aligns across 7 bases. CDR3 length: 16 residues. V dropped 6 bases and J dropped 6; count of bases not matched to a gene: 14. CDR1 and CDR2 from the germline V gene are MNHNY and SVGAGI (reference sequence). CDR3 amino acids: CASSQKDRDASNEQFF. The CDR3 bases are TGTGCCAGCAGCCAAAAAGACAGGGATGCATCCAATGAGCAGTTCTTC.

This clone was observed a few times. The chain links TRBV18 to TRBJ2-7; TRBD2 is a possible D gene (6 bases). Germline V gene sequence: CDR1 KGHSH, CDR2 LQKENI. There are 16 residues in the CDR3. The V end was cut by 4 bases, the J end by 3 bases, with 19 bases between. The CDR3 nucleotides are TGTGCCAGCTCACTGAGGTACGGGGAGGATCTCTACGAGCAGTACTTC. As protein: CASSLRYGEDLYEQYF.

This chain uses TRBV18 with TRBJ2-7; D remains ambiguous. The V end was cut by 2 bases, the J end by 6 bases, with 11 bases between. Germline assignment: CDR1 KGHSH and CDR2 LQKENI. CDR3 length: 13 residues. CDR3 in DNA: TGTGCCAGCTCACCATTTACAGAAAGCGAGCAGTACGTC. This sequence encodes CASSPFTESEQYV.

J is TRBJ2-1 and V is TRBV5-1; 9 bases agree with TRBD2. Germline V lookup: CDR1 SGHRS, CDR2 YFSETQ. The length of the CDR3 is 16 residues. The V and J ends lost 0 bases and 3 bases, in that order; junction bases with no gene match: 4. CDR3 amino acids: CASSLAGSGGYNEQFF. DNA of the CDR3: TGCGCCAGCAGCTTGGCGGGTAGCGGGGGCTACAATGAGCAGTTCTTC.

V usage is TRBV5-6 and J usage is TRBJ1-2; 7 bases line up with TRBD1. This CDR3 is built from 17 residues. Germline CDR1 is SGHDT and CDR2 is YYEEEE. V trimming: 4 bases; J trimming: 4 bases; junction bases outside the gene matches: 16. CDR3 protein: CASSPAQYQGDSYGYTF. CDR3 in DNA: TGTGCCAGCAGCCCAGCTCAATACCAGGGGGACAGCTATGGCTACACCTTC.

This CDR3 reads CASSQTSSPRDEQFF. The CDR3, as DNA: TGTGCCAGCAGCCAAACTTCCTCCCCACGCGATGAGCAGTTCTTC. V is TRBV16 and J is TRBJ2-1; D gene ambiguous. The germline CDR1 and CDR2 sequences are KGHSY and FQNENV. The V end lost 2 bases, the J end lost 8 bases, and 16 bases lay between the germline ends. The CDR3 length is 15 residues.

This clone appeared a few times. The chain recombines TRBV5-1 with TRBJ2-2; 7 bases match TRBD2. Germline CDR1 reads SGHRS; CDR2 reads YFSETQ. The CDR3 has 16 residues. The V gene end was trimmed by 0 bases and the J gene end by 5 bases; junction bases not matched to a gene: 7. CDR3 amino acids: CASSLELGLGTGELFF. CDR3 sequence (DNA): TGCGCCAGCAGCTTGGAATTAGGACTAGGGACCGGGGAGCTGTTTTTT. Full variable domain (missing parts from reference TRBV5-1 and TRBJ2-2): KAGVTQTPRYLIKTRGQQVTLSCSPISGHRSVSWYQQTPGQGLQFLFEYFSETQRNKGNFPGRFSGRQFSNSRSEMNVSTLELGDSALYLCASSLELGLGTGELFFGEGSRLTVL.

Here the CDR3 DNA reads TGTGCCAGTAGTATCGATAGGGGAGAGACCCAGTACTTC. It is translated as CASSIDRGETQYF. This chain links TRBV19 with TRBJ2-5; TRBD1 might be the D (5 bases). V lost 3 bases and J 4 bases, leaving 9 bases between the germline ends. CDR1 and CDR2 from the germline V gene are LNHDA and SQIVND (reference sequence). The CDR3 has 13 residues.

The chain's CDR3 is CASSPIAGDPTGELFF. DNA of the CDR3: TGCGCCAGCAGCCCAATAGCGGGAGACCCCACCGGGGAGCTGTTTTTT. The gene calls are TRBV5-1 and TRBJ2-2; 9 bases are a match to TRBD2. The CDR3 totals 16 residues. Germline CDR1 SGHRS, CDR2 YFSETQ. The ends lost 4 bases at V and 4 bases at J; junction bases unmatched: 8. The full variable domain, its missing parts supplied by reference TRBV5-1 and TRBJ2-2, is KAGVTQTPRYLIKTRGQQVTLSCSPISGHRSVSWYQQTPGQGLQFLFEYFSETQRNKGNFPGRFSGRQFSNSRSEMNVSTLELGDSALYLCASSPIAGDPTGELFFGEGSRLTVL.

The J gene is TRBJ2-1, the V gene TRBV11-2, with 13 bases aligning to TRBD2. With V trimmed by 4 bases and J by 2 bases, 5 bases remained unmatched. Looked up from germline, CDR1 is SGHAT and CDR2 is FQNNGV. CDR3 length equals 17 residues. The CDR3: CASSWTSGSGTYNEQFF. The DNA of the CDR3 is TGTGCCAGCAGCTGGACTAGCGGGAGTGGTACCTACAATGAGCAGTTCTTC.

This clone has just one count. The CDR3, as DNA: TGTGCCAGTACGTGGCGGGGACAGGGATTGCCTGAAGCTTTCTTT. The encoded protein is CASTWRGQGLPEAFF. This chain connects TRBV2 to TRBJ1-1; 9 bases are shared with TRBD1. Germline values: CDR1 SNHLY, CDR2 FYNNEI. J gave up 6 bases and V 9 bases, and 14 bases lay outside the gene matches. The CDR3 is made up of 15 amino acids.

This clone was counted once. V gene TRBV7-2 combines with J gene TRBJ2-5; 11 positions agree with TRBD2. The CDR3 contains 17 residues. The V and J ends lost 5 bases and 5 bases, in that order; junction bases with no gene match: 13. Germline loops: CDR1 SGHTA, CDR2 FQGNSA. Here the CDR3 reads CASSEGVAGGPRETQYF. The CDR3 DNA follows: TGTGCCAGCAGCGAGGGCGTAGCGGGAGGGCCTCGGGAGACCCAGTACTTC.

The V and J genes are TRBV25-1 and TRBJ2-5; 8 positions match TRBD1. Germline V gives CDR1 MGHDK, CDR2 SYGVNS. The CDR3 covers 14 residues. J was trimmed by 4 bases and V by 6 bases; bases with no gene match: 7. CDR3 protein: CASRDRAGGETQYF. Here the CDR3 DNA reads TGTGCCAGCAGGGACAGGGCTGGGGGAGAGACCCAGTACTTC.

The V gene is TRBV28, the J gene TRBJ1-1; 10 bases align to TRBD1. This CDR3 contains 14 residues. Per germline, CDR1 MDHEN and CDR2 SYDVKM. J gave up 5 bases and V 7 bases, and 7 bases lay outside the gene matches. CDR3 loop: CASTLGTGVTEAFF. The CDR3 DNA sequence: TGTGCCAGCACCCTCGGGACAGGGGTGACTGAAGCTTTCTTT.

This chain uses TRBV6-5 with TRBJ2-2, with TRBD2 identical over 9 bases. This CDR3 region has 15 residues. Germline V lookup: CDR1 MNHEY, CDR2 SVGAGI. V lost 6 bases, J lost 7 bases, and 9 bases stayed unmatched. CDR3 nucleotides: TGTGCCAGCAGCCGTAGCGGGAGAAAAAACGGGGAGCTGTTTTTT. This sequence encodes CASSRSGRKNGELFF.